The 26 T cell receptor beta chains reported below all come from one sample, sequenced in a study of T cell repertoires in aging, cancer and after chemotherapy. Amplification of TCR beta used genomic DNA extracted from peripheral blood. A mixed TRB-A/B primer pool amplified rearranged TRB by multiplex touch-down PCR. In TCRdb, the multiplex PCR reads were re-called with MiXCR into one record per CDR3 protein. The sample holds 19,000 or so distinct CDR3 sequences, 30% to 45% seen once. Source material: blood. The receptors come from a human donor with a solid tumor.

The CDR3 DNA follows: TGTGCCAGCAGTTTTTCGGGACAGGGGAACACTGAAGCTTTCTTT. This encodes CASSFSGQGNTEAFF. The chain employs TRBV12-3 or TRBV12-4 and TRBJ1-1; 9 bases fit TRBD1. J lost 1 base, V lost 3 bases, and 3 bases had no gene match. CDR3 length equals 15 residues.

This clonotype was counted between two and nine times. The V gene is TRBV6-6, the J gene TRBJ1-2; no clear D. CDR1 and CDR2 from the germline V gene are MNHNY and SVGAGI (reference sequence). This CDR3 has 13 amino acids. V lost 5 bases and J lost 6, with 13 bases in between. The CDR3 DNA reads TGTGCCAGCAGTAAGTCCGGGATCGATGGCTACACCTTC. Translating it yields CASSKSGIDGYTF.

The V gene is TRBV27, the J gene TRBJ2-3; unclear D gene. Germline V CDR1 and CDR2: MNHEY, SMNVEV (reference sequence). Trimming left V 6 bases short and J 4 bases short, with 14 bases between. The CDR3 covers 14 residues. The CDR3 loop is CASRPVYQADTQYF. Here the CDR3 DNA reads TGTGCCAGCAGGCCCGTATACCAGGCAGATACGCAGTATTTT.

This clonotype was recorded a few times. The rearrangement links TRBV30 to TRBJ1-4; no clear D gene. The ends were cut back, 3 bases at V and 0 bases at J, with 8 bases in the middle. The CDR3 length is 14 residues. Germline CDR1 reads GTSNPN; CDR2 reads SVGIG (reference sequence). The CDR3 sequence is CAWRLASTNEKLFF. CDR3 sequence (DNA): TGTGCCTGGAGATTGGCATCAACTAATGAAAAACTGTTTTTT.

The CDR3 is CASSVLGSNYGYTF. In DNA, the CDR3 is TGTGCCAGCAGTGTGTTGGGCAGTAACTATGGCTACACCTTC. The rearrangement links TRBV6-1 to TRBJ1-2; no clear D. The CDR3 is 14 amino acids. The V end was cut by 4 bases, the J end by 1 base, with 10 bases between. Germline CDR1 and CDR2: MNHNS and SASEGT.

This clonotype has just a few counts. V gene TRBV12-3 or TRBV12-4 combines with J gene TRBJ2-5; no clear D gene. There are 14 residues in the CDR3. V dropped 5 bases and J dropped 2 bases, with 12 bases sitting between them. CDR3 protein: CASSPRRAQETQYF. The CDR3 region has the DNA TGTGCCAGCAGTCCCCGACGGGCTCAAGAGACCCAGTACTTC.

The chain combines TRBV19 with TRBJ2-3, with 11 bases fitting TRBD2. Germline assignment: CDR1 LNHDA and CDR2 SQIVND (reference sequence). After removal of 3 bases from V and 2 bases from J, the junction contained 10 bases not matched to a gene. The CDR3 is made up of 18 amino acids. The CDR3 DNA follows: TGTGCCAGTAGTATTGGGGGACTAGCGGACAGTCCCACAGATACGCAGTATTTT. It translates to CASSIGGLADSPTDTQYF.

This clonotype appeared once. V and J are TRBV11-2 and TRBJ2-3; D possibly corresponds to TRBD2 (6 bases). V lost 5 bases, J lost 1 base, and 16 bases lay in between. Germline CDR1 and CDR2: SGHAT and FQNNGV. The CDR3 contains 16 residues. CDR3 bases: TGTGCCAGCAGCCCCCGCGGGGCTAGCGGCACAGATACGCAGTATTTT. Translation gives CASSPRGASGTDTQYF.

The chain links TRBV30 to TRBJ1-6, with a tentative D call TRBD1 (6 bases). This CDR3 has 20 residues. V lost 0 bases, J lost 4 bases, and 25 bases lay in between. Germline CDR1 reads GTSNPN; CDR2 reads SVGIG (reference sequence). The CDR3 protein is CAWSVPGGQGRGRYNSPLHF. CDR3 DNA: TGTGCCTGGAGTGTACCCGGGGGGCAGGGCCGAGGGAGGTATAATTCACCCCTCCACTTT.

This CDR3 is CASSTTFGTNTEAFF. CDR3 coding DNA: TGTGCCAGCAGTACGACATTTGGGACGAACACTGAAGCTTTCTTT. This sequence joins TRBV5-6 and TRBJ1-1, with D maybe TRBD1 (5 bases). Per the germline V gene, CDR1 is SGHDT and CDR2 is YYEEEE. Trimming took off 5 bases at V and 1 base at J, with 15 bases between the two ends. The CDR3 runs 15 residues.

This clonotype turned up a few times. The chain recombines TRBV18 with TRBJ1-1; D gene uncertain. The germline gives CDR1 KGHSH, CDR2 LQKENI. Trimming cost V 0 bases and J 4 bases, with 9 bases left between them. The length of the CDR3 is 14 residues. The DNA of the CDR3 is TGTGCCAGCTCACCACCTTTAGACGGCACTGAAGCTTTCTTT. This codes for CASSPPLDGTEAFF.

This clonotype is labeled medium-sized. The CDR3 reads CSVGRGTSEQYF. The CDR3 nucleotides are TGCAGCGTTGGGCGGGGGACGAGTGAGCAGTACTTC. The chain employs TRBV29-1 and TRBJ2-7; 7 positions match TRBD2. V trimming: 4 bases; J trimming: 7 bases; junction bases outside the gene matches: 7. The germline V gene has CDR1 SQVTM and CDR2 ANQGSEA. The CDR3 is made up of 12 amino acids.

This chain links TRBV12-3 or TRBV12-4 with TRBJ2-5; no clear D. The CDR3 extends over 11 amino acids. Trimming removed 2 bases at V and 5 bases at J, with 3 bases between. CDR3 sequence: CASSLRETQYF. Here the CDR3 DNA reads TGTGCCAGCAGTTTAAGGGAGACCCAGTACTTC.

In this sample, this clonotype turned up a few times. The V call is TRBV5-5, the J call TRBJ1-2, with unresolved D. Trimming took 0 bases from V and 6 from J, leaving 6 bases between them. The CDR3 is 12 residues long. Germline assignment: CDR1 SGHKS and CDR2 YYEKEE (reference sequence). CDR3 DNA sequence: TGTGCCAGCAGCTTGGCCCTGGATGGCTACACCTTC. This sequence encodes CASSLALDGYTF.

This clonotype was seen more than once but under ten times. The V and J genes are TRBV13 and TRBJ1-1; D is possibly TRBD1 (5 bases). The CDR3 length is 16 residues. V shed 5 bases and J shed 4 bases, with 20 bases lying between them. The V gene's germline CDR1 is PRHDT and CDR2 FYEKMQ (reference sequence). CDR3 sequence: CASSTGTDSGSTEAFF. The CDR3 region has the DNA TGTGCCAGCAGCACTGGGACGGACTCTGGGAGCACTGAAGCTTTCTTT. The variable domain in full, with the rest retrieved from reference TRBV13 and TRBJ1-1, is AAGVIQSPRHLIKEKRETATLKCYPIPRHDTVYWYQQGPGQDPQFLISFYEKMQSDKGSIPDRFSAQQFSDYHSELNMSSLELGDSALYFCASSTGTDSGSTEAFFGQGTRLTVV.

The gene calls are TRBV6-1 and TRBJ1-4, with TRBD1 identical over 11 bases. This CDR3 has 16 residues. CDR1 is MNHNS and CDR2 is SASEGT in the germline V gene. Trimming at V came to 0 bases and at J to 8 bases, leaving 5 bases not matched to a gene. CDR3 protein: CASSEATGTGGEKLFF. The CDR3 DNA is TGTGCCAGCAGTGAAGCGACCGGGACAGGGGGAGAAAAACTGTTTTTT.

This clonotype is labeled medium-sized. The chain is built from TRBV6-5 and TRBJ2-3; D is uncertain. The germline gives CDR1 MNHEY, CDR2 SVGAGI. V gave up 5 bases and J gave up 4 bases, with 10 bases separating them. This CDR3 has 13 amino acids. The DNA of the CDR3 is TGTGCCAGCAGTCAAGGACCGGCAGATACGCAGTATTTT. Translating gives CASSQGPADTQYF.

The V gene is TRBV19, the J gene TRBJ1-5; D not resolved. Germline V CDR1 and CDR2: LNHDA, SQIVND (reference sequence). V gave up 6 bases and J gave up 1 base, with 13 bases separating them. The CDR3 is 15 amino acids. The CDR3 sequence: CASRTQGFSNQPQHF. CDR3 DNA sequence: TGTGCCAGTAGGACCCAAGGATTCAGCAATCAGCCCCAGCATTTT.

This clonotype turned up a few times. The chain recombines TRBV7-9 with TRBJ2-2, with D possibly being TRBD2 (6 bases). Germline values: CDR1 SEHNR, CDR2 FQNEAQ (reference sequence). The CDR3 is made up of 17 amino acids. V was trimmed by 2 bases and J by 4 bases, leaving 17 bases between them. The CDR3 sequence is CASSLSVSAGPTGELFF. In DNA, the CDR3 is TGTGCCAGCAGCTTATCAGTAAGCGCGGGGCCCACCGGGGAGCTGTTTTTT. Full variable domain (outside the CDR3, taken from reference TRBV7-9 and TRBJ2-2): DTGVSQNPRHKITKRGQNVTFRCDPISEHNRLYWYRQTLGQGPEFLTYFQNEAQLEKSRLLSDRFSAERPKGSFSTLEIQRTEQGDSAMYLCASSLSVSAGPTGELFFGEGSRLTVL.

The CDR3 DNA is TGTGCCAGCAGTCTTGGCGGGAGGGGAAATGAGCAGTTCTTC. Residues: CASSLGGRGNEQFF. The chain joins TRBV7-9 to TRBJ2-1; 9 bases agree with TRBD2. The germline V gene encodes CDR1 SEHNR and CDR2 FQNEAQ (reference sequence). The CDR3 extends over 14 amino acids. V lost 6 bases to trimming and J lost 7 bases; unmatched junction nucleotides: 7. The full variable domain, with the rest looked up from reference TRBV7-9 and TRBJ2-1, is DTGVSQNPRHKITKRGQNVTFRCDPISEHNRLYWYRQTLGQGPEFLTYFQNEAQLEKSRLLSDRFSAERPKGSFSTLEIQRTEQGDSAMYLCASSLGGRGNEQFFGPGTRLTVL.

This clonotype was detected only a few times. CDR3 bases: TGTGCCAGCAGCCGGACCCTCCAGAACACCGGGGAGCTGTTTTTT. Its translation: CASSRTLQNTGELFF. The rearrangement links TRBV5-4 to TRBJ2-2; D unclear. Trimming stripped 4 bases from V and 1 base from J, with 11 bases between. Germline V gene data show CDR1 as SGHNT and CDR2 as YYREEE (reference sequence). The length of the CDR3 is 15 residues.

The chain is built from TRBV19 and TRBJ1-1, with a tentative D call TRBD1 (5 bases). V was pared by 8 bases and J by 0 bases, with 16 bases between. The CDR3 length is 15 residues. CDR1 and CDR2 (germline): LNHDA, SQIVND (reference sequence). For the CDR3, the DNA is TGTGCCAGTCACCGGGACGGTTATTTGAACACTGAAGCTTTCTTT. Its translation is CASHRDGYLNTEAFF.

This sequence joins TRBV29-1 and TRBJ2-7; the D gene is possibly TRBD2 (6 bases). Germline values: CDR1 SQVTM, CDR2 ANQGSEA. The CDR3 spans 12 residues. V lost 0 bases, J lost 7 bases, and 10 bases lay in between. The CDR3 region has the DNA TGCAGCGTTGAAGAGCGGGACTGGGAGCAGTACTTC. Its protein product is CSVEERDWEQYF.

The rearrangement links TRBV12-3 or TRBV12-4 to TRBJ1-5; D gene uncertain. The V gene lost 3 bases and the J gene lost 5 bases, with 5 bases spanning the gap. The CDR3 has 12 amino acids. The chain's CDR3 is CASSFFDQPQHF. As DNA, the CDR3 is TGTGCCAGCAGTTTCTTCGATCAGCCCCAGCATTTT.

The sample holds a few counts of this clonotype. The chain combines TRBV12-3 or TRBV12-4 with TRBJ1-2; 7 positions agree with TRBD1. The trim removed 0 bases at V and 2 bases at J, leaving 6 bases unmatched. This CDR3 has 16 residues. CDR3 sequence (DNA): TGTGCCAGCAGTTTAGCGCTAGGGGGCCTGAACTATGGCTACACCTTC. Its translation: CASSLALGGLNYGYTF.

J is TRBJ1-6 and V is TRBV6-5; 12 bases match TRBD1. From germline, CDR1 is MNHEY and CDR2 SVGAGI. With 6 bases clipped from V and 2 bases from J, the junction kept 5 bases outside the gene matches. This CDR3 spans 17 amino acids. CDR3 in amino acids: CASRTGTGGTYNSPLHF. CDR3 nucleotide sequence: TGTGCCAGCAGGACCGGGACAGGGGGCACCTATAATTCACCCCTCCACTTT.